The 10 T cell receptor beta chains below all came from one sample that was sequenced in a study of blood T cell repertoires in COVID-19. The protocol was immunoSEQ multiplex PCR, while the TCRdb copy is restricted to in-frame clones and leaves out a portion. In the table there are over 55,000 clones, 87% of which are singletons. Sequenced input: peripheral blood. These receptors were obtained from a woman of 80 years or more with COVID-19, enrolled during active disease.

V gene TRBV5-1 combines with J gene TRBJ2-3; 11 bases agree with TRBD1. V shed 4 bases and J 1 base; nucleotides not matched to a gene: 5. Germline CDR1 reads SGHRS; CDR2 reads YFSETQ. The CDR3 length is 16 residues. DNA of the CDR3: TGCGCCAGCAGCCCGAGGACAGGGGGCCGCACAGATACGCAGTATTTT. As protein: CASSPRTGGRTDTQYF.

In this sample, this clone turned up a few times. The chain employs TRBV7-2 and TRBJ1-5; no firm D call. The CDR3 sequence is 13 residues long. Germline CDR1 reads SGHTA; CDR2 reads FQGNSA. Trimming took off 4 bases at V and 3 bases at J, with 7 bases between the two ends. This CDR3 reads CASSSRVNQPQHF. Here the CDR3 DNA reads TGTGCCAGCAGCTCCCGGGTCAATCAGCCCCAGCATTTT.

The chain's CDR3 is CASSQAPDSYEQYF. The CDR3 coding sequence is TGCGCCAGCAGCCAAGCCCCGGACAGCTACGAGCAGTACTTC. The chain recombines TRBV4-1 with TRBJ2-7; tentative D call: TRBD1 (6 bases). The germline CDR1 and CDR2 sequences are MGHRA and YSYEKL. This CDR3 is built from 14 residues. V was cut by 1 base and J by 3 bases, with 10 bases left in between.

The chain couples TRBV5-1 to TRBJ1-6; possibly TRBD1 for D (6 bases). Looked up from germline, CDR1 is SGHRS and CDR2 is YFSETQ. This CDR3 spans 13 amino acids. With 0 bases removed from V and 10 bases from J, the gap between germline ends came to 8 bases. CDR3 nucleotide sequence: TGCGCCAGCAGCTTGGGGCAGGGGTCACCCCTCCACTTT. It is translated as CASSLGQGSPLHF.

The V gene is TRBV7-2, the J gene TRBJ1-4; 9 nucleotides agree with TRBD1. CDR1 is SGHTA, CDR2 FQGNSA, per germline. The V and J ends lost 4 bases and 8 bases, in that order; junction bases with no gene match: 14. There are 17 residues in the CDR3. For the CDR3, the DNA is TGTGCCAGCAGCTACCGTCCCGGGACAGGGTCAAGAGAAAAACTGTTTTTT. Translated, it gives CASSYRPGTGSREKLFF.

This clone has just one count. The chain is built from TRBV5-4 and TRBJ1-1; tentatively, D is TRBD1 (6 bases). The CDR3 runs to 17 residues. V lost 9 bases, J lost 1 base, and 25 bases lay in between. Looked up from germline, CDR1 is SGHNT and CDR2 is YYREEE (reference sequence). CDR3 amino acids: CAKLPDRHSVGNTEAFF. CDR3 DNA: TGTGCCAAGTTGCCGGACAGACACTCAGTGGGGAACACTGAAGCTTTCTTT. The entire variable domain, with the rest obtained from reference TRBV5-4 and TRBJ1-1, is as follows: ETGVTQSPTHLIKTRGQQVTLRCSSQSGHNTVSWYQQALGQGPQFIFQYYREEENGRGNFPPRFSGLQFPNYSSELNVNALELDDSALYLCAKLPDRHSVGNTEAFFGQGTRLTVV.

The genes are TRBV5-1 and TRBJ2-1, with 8 bases lining up with TRBD2. Germline V CDR1 and CDR2: SGHRS, YFSETQ. The CDR3 has 17 amino acids. The V gene end was trimmed by 5 bases and the J gene end by 13 bases; junction bases not matched to a gene: 23. CDR3 bases: TGCGCCAGCAGACCAAACCAGGGGCCGGCCAGCGGGGGATCTCAGTTCTTC. This translates into CASRPNQGPASGGSQFF.

The V gene is TRBV20-1, the J gene TRBJ2-1, with D tentatively TRBD1 (6 bases). Germline assignment: CDR1 DFQATT and CDR2 SNEGSKA (reference sequence). V was pared by 3 bases and J by 8 bases, with 11 bases between. This CDR3 region has 12 residues. The CDR3 DNA sequence: TGCAGTGCTAGTGCAGGGGTCGATGAGCAGTTCTTC. Its translation is CSASAGVDEQFF.

The chain couples TRBV5-1 to TRBJ2-3; weak D call: TRBD1 (6 bases). Germline V gene lookup returns CDR1 SGHRS and CDR2 YFSETQ. The CDR3 contains 16 residues. V gave up 4 bases and J gave up 0 bases, with 15 bases separating them. As DNA, the CDR3 is TGCGCCAGCAGCATCGAGGGGGTTCCTAGCACAGATACGCAGTATTTT. Its protein is CASSIEGVPSTDTQYF.

This clone was picked up a small number of times. The chain employs TRBV5-1 and TRBJ1-2; D is ambiguous. Germline V gives CDR1 SGHRS, CDR2 YFSETQ. This CDR3 has 14 residues. The ends were cut back, 0 bases at V and 7 bases at J, with 13 bases in the middle. The chain's CDR3 is CASSLAGSRPGYTF. In DNA form, the CDR3 reads TGCGCCAGCAGCTTGGCCGGGTCCCGTCCTGGCTACACCTTC.